This is a list of T cell receptor beta chains from one sample in a study of OX40 agonist ivuxolimab in advanced cancers. Measured with immunoSEQ multiplex PCR; TCRdb has only the in-frame clones, and not every one. The sample lists tens of thousands of clones; roughly 90% were seen once. Material: CD4+ or CD8+ T cells sorted from blood, obtained in a trial of the OX40 agonist ivuxolimab. Receptors originate from an adult with an advanced solid tumor such as melanoma, head and neck, liver or kidney cancer. The CDR3 runs from the conserved cysteine through the conserved F or W. The D gene is left open where the match is weak. Expanded clones are given a class, and other clones once, few, many or no size at all.

j_call,clone_size,v_call,d_call,cdr3_aa,cdr3_nt
TRBJ2-7,NA,TRBV5-4,TRBD2,CASSLGLAGVNEQYF,TGTGCCAGCAGCCTGGGACTAGCGGGGGTGAACGAGCAGTACTTC
TRBJ2-2,NA,TRBV25-1,TRBD1,CASSEYMGQVVTGELFF,TGTGCCAGCAGTGAATATATGGGACAGGTAGTCACCGGGGAGCTGTTTTTT
TRBJ1-5,NA,TRBV9,NA,CASSQGPNQPQHF,TGTGCCAGCAGCCAGGGGCCCAATCAGCCCCAGCATTTT
TRBJ2-1,once,TRBV28,NA,CASNMDGVLNEQFF,TGTGCCAGCAACATGGACGGAGTACTCAATGAGCAGTTCTTC
TRBJ1-6,NA,TRBV7-2,NA,CATQRPARSSPLHF,TGTGCCACCCAGAGGCCCGCCCGTTCGTCACCCCTCCACTTT
TRBJ2-2,NA,TRBV27,NA,CASSLSWVSGELFF,TGTGCCAGCAGTTTATCCTGGGTGAGCGGGGAGCTGTTTTTT
TRBJ1-1,NA,TRBV6-6,NA,CASSSASHGNTEAFF,TGTGCCAGCAGTTCCGCCTCCCACGGGAACACTGAAGCTTTCTTT
TRBJ2-1,NA,TRBV6-1,TRBD1,CASRPPGQDYNEQFF,TGTGCCAGTCGCCCCCCGGGACAGGATTACAATGAGCAGTTCTTC
TRBJ1-1,NA,TRBV27,TRBD1,CASSDRALMNTEAFF,TGTGCCAGCAGCGACAGGGCCCTCATGAACACTGAAGCTTTCTTT
TRBJ2-3,NA,TRBV19,NA,CASSIESLGGIRTDTQYF,TGTGCCAGTAGTATTGAGTCGTTAGGAGGGATCCGAACAGATACGCAGTATTTT
TRBJ1-3,NA,TRBV2,NA,CASSEAAVSGNTIYF,TGTGCCAGCAGTGAAGCGGCAGTCTCTGGAAACACCATATATTTT
TRBJ2-1,NA,TRBV18,NA,CASSPPVQGPWFF,TGTGCCAGCTCACCACCGGTTCAGGGCCCATGGTTCTTC
TRBJ2-1,NA,TRBV11-2,NA,CASSLSWRSSYNEQFF,TGTGCCAGCAGCTTAAGCTGGCGGAGCTCCTACAATGAGCAGTTCTTC
TRBJ1-5,few,TRBV2,NA,CASSVQRSNQPQHF,TGTGCCAGCAGTGTACAGCGGAGCAATCAGCCCCAGCATTTT
TRBJ2-6,NA,TRBV30,NA,CAWSGSGANVLTF,TGTGCCTGGAGTGGCTCTGGGGCCAACGTCCTGACTTTC
TRBJ1-2,NA,TRBV4-2,NA,CASSHPSRGRGGYTF,TGTGCCAGCAGCCACCCCTCGCGGGGGCGAGGTGGCTACACCTTC
TRBJ1-1,NA,TRBV5-1,NA,CASSRALRSTDTEAFF,TGCGCCAGCAGCAGAGCGTTAAGGAGTACTGACACTGAAGCTTTCTTT
TRBJ1-6,few,TRBV21-1,NA,CASSKKGPRGYCNSPLHF,TGTGCCAGCAGCAAAAAGGGCCCCCGGGGGTATTGTAATTCACCCCTCCACTTT
TRBJ2-6,NA,TRBV2,NA,CASRFISGANVLTF,TGTGCCAGCAGGTTTATCTCTGGGGCCAACGTCCTGACTTTC
TRBJ2-7,NA,TRBV28,TRBD2,CASSFSGGEQYF,TGTGCCAGCAGTTTCTCCGGGGGGGAGCAGTACTTC
TRBJ1-4,NA,TRBV9,NA,CASSVGPIREKLFF,TGTGCCAGCAGCGTAGGACCGATTAGGGAAAAACTGTTTTTT
TRBJ1-1,NA,TRBV7-9,NA,CASSFQQNTEAFF,TGTGCCAGCAGCTTCCAGCAGAACACTGAAGCTTTCTTT
TRBJ1-2,few,TRBV15,NA,CATSRDFEGYYGYTF,TGTGCCACCAGCAGAGATTTCGAGGGGTACTATGGCTACACCTTC
TRBJ2-1,once,TRBV25-1,TRBD2,CASSDGLAGLSYNEQFF,TGTGCCAGCAGTGATGGGCTAGCGGGCCTCTCCTACAATGAGCAGTTCTTC
TRBJ1-2,NA,TRBV7-9,NA,CASSLAGGRVEGYTF,TGTGCCAGCAGCTTAGCTGGGGGGCGAGTCGAGGGCTACACCTTC
TRBJ1-6,NA,TRBV7-9,NA,CASRYREDSPLHF,TGTGCCAGCAGATACAGGGAGGACTCACCCCTCCACTTT
TRBJ1-6,NA,TRBV5-4,TRBD1,CASSGGTGGNSPLHF,TGTGCCAGCAGCGGGGGGACAGGGGGTAATTCACCCCTCCACTTT
TRBJ1-3,NA,TRBV27,TRBD1,CASSLIGQGAGNTIYF,TGTGCCAGCAGTTTGATCGGACAGGGGGCTGGAAACACCATATATTTT
TRBJ2-5,NA,TRBV7-7,NA,CASSLLPPGRTQETQYF,TGTGCCAGCAGCTTACTTCCTCCCGGGAGAACTCAAGAGACCCAGTACTTC
TRBJ2-3,once,TRBV7-6,NA,CASSLNRRVDTQYF,TGTGCCAGCAGCTTAAACAGGCGGGTAGATACGCAGTATTTT
TRBJ2-2,NA,TRBV28,TRBD2,CASSGTSDWTGELFF,TGTGCCAGCAGCGGGACTAGCGATTGGACCGGGGAGCTGTTTTTT
TRBJ1-5,once,TRBV7-8,TRBD1,CASSGTGYSNQPQHF,TGTGCCAGCAGCGGGACAGGATATAGCAATCAGCCCCAGCATTTT
TRBJ2-3,NA,TRBV2,NA,CASRRDSVSTDTQYF,TGTGCCAGCCGTCGGGACTCAGTCAGCACAGATACGCAGTATTTT